This T cell receptor beta chain is from a study of cytomegalovirus exposure and HLA in healthy donors. A multiplex PCR was run with 60 Vbeta primers and 13 Jbeta primers. The table came from immunoSEQ multiplex PCR; TCRdb's copy has only in-frame clones and leaves some out. The profile covers approximately 160,000 clones, with 70% to 90% appearing a single time and 4.8% taken by the ten largest. CDR1 and CDR2 (germline): LNHDA, SQIVND (reference sequence). With 5 bases removed from V and 6 bases from J, the gap between germline ends came to 10 bases. This CDR3 has 12 residues. The receptor was isolated from a girl aged 10-17 years in good health and CMV-seropositive. The chain combines TRBV19 with TRBJ1-1; no firm D call. Source material: PBMCs. CDR3 DNA sequence: TGTGCCAGTAGTCCGAGACAAGCTGAAGCTTTCTTT. This translates into CASSPRQAEAFF.